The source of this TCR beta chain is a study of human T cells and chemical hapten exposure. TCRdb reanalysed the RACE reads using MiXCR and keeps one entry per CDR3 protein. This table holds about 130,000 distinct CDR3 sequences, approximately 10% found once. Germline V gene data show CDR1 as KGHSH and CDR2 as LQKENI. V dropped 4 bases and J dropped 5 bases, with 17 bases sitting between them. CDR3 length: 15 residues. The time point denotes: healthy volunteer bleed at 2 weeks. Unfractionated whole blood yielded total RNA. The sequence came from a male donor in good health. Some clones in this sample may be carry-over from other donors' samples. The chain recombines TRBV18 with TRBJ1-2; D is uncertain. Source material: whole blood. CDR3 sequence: CASSRPGLPDYGYTF. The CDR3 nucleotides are TGTGCCAGCTCACGCCCGGGCCTCCCAGATTATGGCTACACCTTC.